This note documents a single T cell receptor beta chain sequence. Its antigen remains unidentified. With 4 bases removed from V and 6 bases from J, the gap between germline ends came to 15 bases. CDR3 length: 14 residues. Germline CDR1 reads SQVTM; CDR2 reads ANQGSEA. Investigators excluded patients with uncontrolled infection, other autoimmune disease, pregnancy or lactation. PBMCs were obtained from over 8.5 ml fresh peripheral blood. The data are from a study of T cells in Graves' hyperthyroidism and ophthalmopathy. Overall study context: At the time of initial diagnosis and before any treatment, peripheral blood was collected. Study-level points and caveats: In the blood, most expanded thyroid clonotypes above 0.001 appeared as well.

TCR beta CDR3 regions were amplified from RNA. HTBI primers were employed in a first-round RT-PCR of the TCR CDR3. TCRdb re-called the multiplex PCR reads through MiXCR, storing one row per CDR3 protein. The table has around 520,000 distinct CDR3 sequences, under 15% seen once. The chain combines TRBV29-1 with TRBJ1-4; perhaps TRBD1 as D (5 bases). The sequence was obtained from a woman aged 18-35 years with Graves' hyperthyroidism. Sequencing used blood. The CDR3 DNA reads as TGCAGCGTTGTAAAGGGGAGGGGAGATGAAAAACTGTTTTTT. Its protein product is CSVVKGRGDEKLFF.